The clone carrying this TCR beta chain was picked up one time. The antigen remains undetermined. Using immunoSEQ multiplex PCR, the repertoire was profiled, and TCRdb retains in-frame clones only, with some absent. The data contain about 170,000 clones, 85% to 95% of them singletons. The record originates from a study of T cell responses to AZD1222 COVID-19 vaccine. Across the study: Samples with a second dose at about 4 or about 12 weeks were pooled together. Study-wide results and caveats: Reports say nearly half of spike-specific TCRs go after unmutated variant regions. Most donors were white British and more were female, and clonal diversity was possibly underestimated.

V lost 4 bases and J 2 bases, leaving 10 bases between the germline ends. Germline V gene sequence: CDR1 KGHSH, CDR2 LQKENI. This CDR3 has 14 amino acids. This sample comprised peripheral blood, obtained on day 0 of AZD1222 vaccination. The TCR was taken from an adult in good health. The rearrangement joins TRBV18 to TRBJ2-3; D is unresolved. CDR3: CASSLVPFTDTQYF. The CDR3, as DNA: TGTGCCAGCTCACTGGTGCCTTTCACAGATACGCAGTATTTT.